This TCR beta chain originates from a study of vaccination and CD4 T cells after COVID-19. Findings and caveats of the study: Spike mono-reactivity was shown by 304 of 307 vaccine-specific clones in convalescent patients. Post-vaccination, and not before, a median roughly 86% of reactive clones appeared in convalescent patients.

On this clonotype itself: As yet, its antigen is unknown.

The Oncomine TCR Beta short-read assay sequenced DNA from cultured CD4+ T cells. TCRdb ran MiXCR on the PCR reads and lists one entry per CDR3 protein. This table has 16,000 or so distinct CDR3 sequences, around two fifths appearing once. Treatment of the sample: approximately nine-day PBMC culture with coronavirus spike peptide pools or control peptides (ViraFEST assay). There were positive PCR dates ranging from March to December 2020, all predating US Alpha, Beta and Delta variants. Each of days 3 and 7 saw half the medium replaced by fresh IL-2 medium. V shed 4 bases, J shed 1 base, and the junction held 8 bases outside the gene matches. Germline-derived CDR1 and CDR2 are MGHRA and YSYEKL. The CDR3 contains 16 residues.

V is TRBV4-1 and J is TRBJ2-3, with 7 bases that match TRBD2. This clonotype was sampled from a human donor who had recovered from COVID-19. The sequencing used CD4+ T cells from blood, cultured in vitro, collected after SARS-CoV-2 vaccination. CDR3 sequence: CASSRRRGIGTDTQYF. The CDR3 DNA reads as TGCGCCAGCAGCCGACGGCGGGGGATTGGCACAGATACGCAGTATTTT.